This TCR beta chain originates from a study of cytomegalovirus exposure and HLA in healthy donors. Vbeta (60) and Jbeta (13) primers were used in the PCR. The data were produced by immunoSEQ multiplex PCR, yet TCRdb's version contains in-frame clones alone and is incomplete. The sample holds some 65,000 clones, less than 75% seen once. V was pared by 6 bases and J by 2 bases, with 5 bases of the junction left unmatched. The CDR3 contains 15 residues. CDR1 and CDR2 from the germline V gene are SNHLY and FYNNEI. This sequence was found in a woman in her thirties in good health and CMV-seronegative. The rearrangement links TRBV2 to TRBJ2-3; 10 nucleotides line up with TRBD2. What was sequenced was PBMCs. CDR3 coding DNA: TGTGCCAGCAGCTTACTAGCGGGGTACACAGATACGCAGTATTTT. It encodes CASSLLAGYTDTQYF. The whole variable domain, filled in from reference TRBV2 and TRBJ2-3, reads EPEVTQTPSHQVTQMGQEVILRCVPISNHLYFYWYRQILGQKVEFLVSFYNNEISEKSEIFDDQFSVERPDGSNFTLKIRSTKLEDSAMYFCASSLLAGYTDTQYFGPGTRLTVL.